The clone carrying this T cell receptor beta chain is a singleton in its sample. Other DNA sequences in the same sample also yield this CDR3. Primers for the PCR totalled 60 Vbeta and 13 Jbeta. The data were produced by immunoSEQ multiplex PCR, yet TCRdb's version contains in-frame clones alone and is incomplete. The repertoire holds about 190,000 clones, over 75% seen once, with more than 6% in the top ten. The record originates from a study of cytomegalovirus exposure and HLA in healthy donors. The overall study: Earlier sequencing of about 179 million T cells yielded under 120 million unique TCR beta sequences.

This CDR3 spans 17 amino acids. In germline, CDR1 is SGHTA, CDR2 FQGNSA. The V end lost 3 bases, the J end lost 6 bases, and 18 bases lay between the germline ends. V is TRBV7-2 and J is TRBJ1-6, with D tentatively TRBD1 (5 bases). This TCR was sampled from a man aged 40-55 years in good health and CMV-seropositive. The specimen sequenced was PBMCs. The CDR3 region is CASSLTGTGEINSPLHF. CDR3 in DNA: TGTGCCAGCAGCTTGACCGGGACGGGGGAAATTAATTCACCCCTCCACTTT. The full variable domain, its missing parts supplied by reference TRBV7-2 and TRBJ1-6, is GAGVSQSPSNKVTEKGKDVELRCDPISGHTALYWYRQSLGQGLEFLIYFQGNSAPDKSGLPSDRFSAERTGGSVSTLTIQRTQQEDSAVYLCASSLTGTGEINSPLHFGNGTRLTVT.